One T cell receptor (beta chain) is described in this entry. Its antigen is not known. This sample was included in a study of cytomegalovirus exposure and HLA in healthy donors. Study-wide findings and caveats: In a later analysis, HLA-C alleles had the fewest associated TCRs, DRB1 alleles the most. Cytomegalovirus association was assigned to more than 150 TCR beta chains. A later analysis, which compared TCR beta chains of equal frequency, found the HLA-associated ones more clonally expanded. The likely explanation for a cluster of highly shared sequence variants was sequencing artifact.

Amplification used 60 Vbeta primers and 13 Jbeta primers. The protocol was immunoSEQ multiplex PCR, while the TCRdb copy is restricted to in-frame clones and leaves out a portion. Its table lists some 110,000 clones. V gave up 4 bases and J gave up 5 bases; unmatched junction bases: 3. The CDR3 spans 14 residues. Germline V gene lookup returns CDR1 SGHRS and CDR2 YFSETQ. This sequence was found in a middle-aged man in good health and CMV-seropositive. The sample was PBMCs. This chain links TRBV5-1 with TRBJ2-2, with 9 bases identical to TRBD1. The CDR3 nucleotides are TGCGCCAGCAGCACGGGACAGGGAACCGGGGAGCTGTTTTTT. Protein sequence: CASSTGQGTGELFF.